The T cell receptor beta chain under discussion was sequenced for a study of T cell responses to AZD1222 COVID-19 vaccine. Notes on the study in general: Seropositive AZD1222 recipients at baseline numbered only 6 or 7. Donors in the cohort were predominantly white British and more often female, and clonal diversity was possibly underestimated. Mapped onto spike, vaccine-associated CD4 TCRs spanned it and were dominant at 160-218 and 743-854. Repertoires were collected only later (after the peak T cell response had occurred).

TCRdb's table, derived via immunoSEQ multiplex PCR, lists solely in-frame clones and lacks some. The sample lists roughly 150,000 clones, about 91% occurring once. To note about this clone: Its antigen is not known.

The germline CDR1 and CDR2 sequences are SGHNT and YENEEA. Trimming removed 5 bases at V and 7 bases at J, with 17 bases between. CDR3 length: 14 amino acids. The sample consisted of peripheral blood, taken on day 0 of AZD1222 vaccination. The V call is TRBV11-3, the J call TRBJ1-2; tentatively, D is TRBD1 (6 bases). The origin of this receptor is an adult in good health. This CDR3 is CASSPRTSTGGYTF. Written as DNA, the CDR3 is TGTGCCAGCAGCCCGAGGACCTCGACAGGTGGCTACACCTTC. The full variable domain, its missing parts supplied by reference TRBV11-3 and TRBJ1-2, is EAGVVQSPRYKIIEKKQPVAFWCNPISGHNTLYWYLQNLGQGPELLIRYENEEAVDDSQLPKDRFSAERLKGVDSTLKIQPAELGDSAVYLCASSPRTSTGGYTFGSGTRLTVV.